The 10 T cell receptor beta chains listed next were all sequenced from one sample in a study of CD8+CD57+ T cells in acquired aplastic anemia. Genomic DNA, the template, was used for profiling of the TCR beta VDJ and CDR3. One entry per CDR3 protein, called by TCRdb with MiXCR from the reads. The data show 86,000 or so distinct CDR3 sequences, about half seen once. The specimen sequenced was sorted CD4+, CD8+, or CD8+CD57+ T cells (not recorded which) from PBMCs. The receptors were gathered from a human donor in good health, serving as a control.

With regard to this clonotype: One end of the junction is discordant with germline, which a read error may explain. V and J are TRBV6-5 and TRBJ2-7; 7 nucleotides line up with TRBD2. This CDR3 has 15 residues. In germline, CDR1 is MNHEY, CDR2 SVGAGI. The CDR3 DNA follows: TGTGCCAGCAGTTACGGGGGGGGAGTTTGGGACGAGCAGCACTTC. Protein product: CASSYGGGVWDEQHF.

This chain links TRBV29-1 with TRBJ2-7; 7 bases map to TRBD1. In germline, CDR1 is SQVTM, CDR2 ANQGSEA. The V gene end was trimmed by 2 bases and the J gene end by 4 bases; junction bases not matched to a gene: 8. CDR3 length equals 14 residues. The CDR3 nucleotides are TGCAGCGTTGAAACAGGGGCCTCCCCTTACGAGCAGTACTTC. The encoded protein is CSVETGASPYEQYF.

V usage is TRBV2 and J usage is TRBJ2-7; 7 bases fit TRBD1. Trimming took 3 bases from V and 1 from J; bases not matched to a gene: 6. CDR3 length: 15 residues. From germline, CDR1 is SNHLY and CDR2 FYNNEI. CDR3 loop: CASSDAGTASYEQYF. The CDR3 DNA follows: TGTGCCAGCAGTGATGCCGGGACAGCTTCCTACGAGCAGTACTTC.

This chain connects TRBV29-1 to TRBJ1-2; 7 bases fit TRBD1. The V gene end was trimmed by 7 bases and the J gene end by 3 bases; junction bases not matched to a gene: 2. The CDR3 runs 11 residues. CDR1 is SQVTM and CDR2 is ANQGSEA in the germline V gene. The CDR3 nucleotides are TGCAGCGCTGGGACAGACTATGGCTACACCTTC. This sequence encodes CSAGTDYGYTF.

This clonotype was picked up a small number of times. This chain links TRBV28 with TRBJ2-7, with D tentatively TRBD2 (5 bases). The CDR3 is 13 residues long. Between the trimmed V and J ends, which lost 2 bases and 10 bases, there was a span of 15 bases. CDR1 is MDHEN, CDR2 SYDVKM, per germline. CDR3 sequence reads: CASSLDYGEGQYF. CDR3 sequence (DNA): TGTGCCAGCAGTTTAGATTACGGGGAAGGACAGTACTTC.

This clonotype has a count of ten or more. The chain has TRBV6-5 and TRBJ1-5; D gene uncertain. The CDR3 runs to 15 residues. With 4 bases removed from V and 5 bases from J, the gap between germline ends came to 15 bases. CDR1 is MNHEY and CDR2 is SVGAGI in the germline V gene. The CDR3 DNA sequence: TGTGCCAGCAGTTCCCCGCAAGGGAGGGATCAGCCCCAGCATTTT. Encoded protein: CASSSPQGRDQPQHF.

The chain recombines TRBV29-1 with TRBJ2-1; unclear D gene. Germline V gene sequence: CDR1 SQVTM, CDR2 ANQGSEA. Trimming cost V 6 bases and J 6 bases, with 15 bases left between them. This CDR3 comprises 13 residues. CDR3 sequence reads: CSVEAASLNEQFF. The CDR3 region has the DNA TGCAGCGTAGAGGCGGCCAGCCTCAATGAGCAGTTCTTC.

The chain links TRBV12-3 or TRBV12-4 to TRBJ2-6; D not certain. Trimming left V 3 bases short and J 0 bases short, with 3 bases between. This CDR3 region has 14 residues. This CDR3 reads CASSLSSGANVLTF. The CDR3 nucleotides read TGTGCCAGCAGTTTGAGCTCTGGGGCCAACGTCCTGACTTTC.

The DNA for the CDR3 is TGTGCCAGCAGTGTGGTGACCACTAACTATGGCTACACCTTC. This translates into CASSVVTTNYGYTF. This chain links TRBV2 with TRBJ1-2; D ambiguous. CDR3 length: 14 amino acids. The V end was cut by 4 bases, the J end by 0 bases, with 9 bases between. Looked up from germline, CDR1 is SNHLY and CDR2 is FYNNEI.

This clonotype showed up many times. The chain is built from TRBV7-6 and TRBJ2-5; D call uncertain. The germline V and J ends were trimmed by 7 bases and 2 bases, with 11 bases remaining between them. CDR3 length: 13 residues. The V gene's germline CDR1 is SGHVS and CDR2 FNYEAQ. Here the CDR3 DNA reads TGTGCCAGCACTGAGTGGCGGCAAGAGACCCAGTACTTC. Amino acid sequence: CASTEWRQETQYF.